The 28 T cell receptor beta chains below come from one sample, sequenced in a study of T cell responses to AZD1222 COVID-19 vaccine. Produced via immunoSEQ multiplex PCR; TCRdb's table is partial and in-frame only. The sample has 120,000 or so clones, around 92% seen once. The starting material was peripheral blood, obtained on day 0 of AZD1222 vaccination. The receptors here all came from an adult in good health.

This CDR3 is CASSFQGATNEKLFF. The CDR3 nucleotides read TGTGCCAGCAGCTTCCAGGGGGCAACTAATGAAAAACTGTTTTTT. V usage is TRBV5-8 and J usage is TRBJ1-4, with 7 bases aligning to TRBD1. The V gene end was trimmed by 2 bases and the J gene end by 0 bases; junction bases not matched to a gene: 1. The V gene's germline CDR1 is SGHTS and CDR2 YDEGEE. The CDR3 is 15 amino acids.

The chain joins TRBV29-1 to TRBJ2-7; 10 nucleotides align to TRBD2. This CDR3 comprises 15 residues. Germline V gene data show CDR1 as SQVTM and CDR2 as ANQGSEA. V gave up 3 bases and J gave up 3 bases; unmatched junction bases: 8. The DNA for the CDR3 is TGCAGCGTTGAGGTATCGGCTAGCGGGAGCTACGAGCAGTACTTC. Amino acid sequence: CSVEVSASGSYEQYF.

The rearrangement uses TRBV3-1 (or the pseudogene TRBV3-2) and TRBJ1-3; 9 nucleotides align to TRBD1. The CDR3 extends over 14 amino acids. V lost 6 bases and J lost 4; bases outside the gene matches: 4. In germline, CDR1 is LGHDT, CDR2 YNNKEL (reference sequence). CDR3 nucleotide sequence: TGTGCCAGCAGTGACGGGACAGGGGGAAACACCATATATTTT. Protein sequence: CASSDGTGGNTIYF.

The chain has TRBV6-2 or TRBV6-3 and TRBJ1-2; 8 nucleotides align to TRBD1. Germline CDR1 and CDR2: MNHEY and SVGEGT. This CDR3 contains 15 residues. V gave up 4 bases and J gave up 8 bases; unmatched junction bases: 12. The CDR3 loop is CASSSPPDRAEGYTF. CDR3 nucleotides: TGTGCCAGCAGTTCACCGCCGGACAGGGCGGAGGGCTACACCTTC.

The chain joins TRBV28 to TRBJ2-7, with D perhaps TRBD1 (6 bases). Per the germline V gene, CDR1 is MDHEN and CDR2 is SYDVKM. The CDR3 consists of 15 residues. Trimming shortened V by 6 bases and J by 2 bases, and 17 bases separated the two germline ends. The CDR3 region is CASSQGEAGAYEQYF. The CDR3 nucleotides read TGTGCCAGCAGCCAGGGAGAGGCAGGGGCCTACGAGCAGTACTTC.

Only one count was recorded for this clone. CDR3 DNA: TGTGCCAGCAGTTACAATCGAGAGACCCAGTACTTC. Translated: CASSYNRETQYF. This sequence joins TRBV12-3 or TRBV12-4 and TRBJ2-5; D remains unclear. This CDR3 comprises 12 residues. Between the trimmed V and J ends, which lost 4 bases and 4 bases, there was a span of 7 bases.

The count of this clone is one. The gene calls are TRBV20-1 and TRBJ2-3; possibly TRBD2 for D (5 bases). V gave up 3 bases and J gave up 6 bases, with 16 bases separating them. Germline V gene data show CDR1 as DFQATT and CDR2 as SNEGSKA (reference sequence). This CDR3 is 14 amino acids long. DNA for the CDR3: TGCAGTGCTAGTAGCGTTACACCAGCCGATACGCAGTATTTT. The encoded protein is CSASSVTPADTQYF.

This rearrangement joins TRBV5-8 to TRBJ2-2; D might be TRBD1 (6 bases). Germline V gene lookup returns CDR1 SGHTS and CDR2 YDEGEE. The CDR3 is 14 amino acids. Trimming cost V 3 bases and J 3 bases, with 9 bases left between them. CDR3 DNA sequence: TGTGCCAGCAGCTCTGGACAGTACACCGGGGAGCTGTTTTTT. Translated, it gives CASSSGQYTGELFF.

This clone has just one count. The chain has TRBV2 and TRBJ2-7, with no clear D. V gave up 1 base and J gave up 5 bases, with 9 bases separating them. There are 13 residues in the CDR3. The germline gives CDR1 SNHLY, CDR2 FYNNEI. In DNA, the CDR3 is TGTGCCAGCAGTGAAGGGCTTTGGGACGAGCAGTACTTC. Encoded protein: CASSEGLWDEQYF.

This chain connects TRBV5-4 to TRBJ2-5; D is unresolved. Germline V gene lookup returns CDR1 SGHNT and CDR2 YYREEE (reference sequence). The length of the CDR3 is 14 residues. V dropped 0 bases and J dropped 4 bases, with 10 bases sitting between them. CDR3 DNA sequence: TGTGCCAGCAGCTTGGCCGTAGCTGTAGAGACCCAGTACTTC. Amino acids: CASSLAVAVETQYF.

The chain uses TRBV7-3 and TRBJ2-7; D may match TRBD1 or TRBD2 (5 bases each). Germline CDR1 is SGHTA and CDR2 is FQGTGA. Trimming took 0 bases from V and 0 from J, leaving 24 bases between them. CDR3 length: 20 residues. This CDR3 reads CASSLTQRVPWGSSSYEQYF. As DNA, the CDR3 is TGTGCCAGCAGCTTAACCCAACGTGTTCCTTGGGGGAGTAGCTCCTACGAGCAGTACTTC.

This clone has more than one count but fewer than ten. The genes are TRBV7-9 and TRBJ2-7; TRBD2 might be the D (6 bases). The V gene's germline CDR1 is SEHNR and CDR2 FQNEAQ (reference sequence). The length of the CDR3 is 17 residues. The V end lost 1 base, the J end lost 1 base, and 17 bases lay between the germline ends. The CDR3 loop is CASSLVFSGTESYEQYF. CDR3 nucleotides: TGTGCCAGCAGCTTAGTTTTCTCTGGGACTGAATCCTACGAGCAGTACTTC.

The chain recombines TRBV5-1 with TRBJ2-7; TRBD1 aligns across 8 bases. The J segment lost 3 bases and the V segment lost 3 bases, leaving 20 bases of the junction unmatched. The V gene's germline CDR1 is SGHRS and CDR2 YFSETQ. The CDR3 extends over 19 amino acids. Here the CDR3 DNA reads TGCGCCAGCAGCTCCAGAATCAAAACCGGGACAGGCCGGGTCTACGAGCAGTACTTC. It is translated as CASSSRIKTGTGRVYEQYF.

CDR3 amino acids: CASSPDNSYEQYF. CDR3 DNA sequence: TGTGCCAGCAGCCCGGACAACTCCTACGAGCAGTACTTC. The chain joins TRBV7-2 to TRBJ2-7; a weak D match, TRBD1 (5 bases). V was trimmed by 5 bases and J by 0 bases, leaving 8 bases between them. In germline, CDR1 is SGHTA, CDR2 FQGNSA. The CDR3 extends over 13 amino acids.

The chain is built from TRBV5-5 and TRBJ2-5; D possibly matches TRBD1 or TRBD2 (6 bases each). Trimming removed 0 bases at V and 5 bases at J, with 8 bases between. This CDR3 contains 13 residues. Germline V gene lookup returns CDR1 SGHKS and CDR2 YYEKEE (reference sequence). The CDR3 DNA follows: TGTGCCAGCAGCTTGGAAGGGGGGGAGACCCAGTACTTC. The encoded protein is CASSLEGGETQYF. The whole variable domain, remainder taken from reference TRBV5-5 and TRBJ2-5, is DAGVTQSPTHLIKTRGQQVTLRCSPISGHKSVSWYQQVLGQGPQFIFQYYEKEERGRGNFPDRFSARQFPNYSSELNVNALLLGDSALYLCASSLEGGETQYFGPGTRLLVL.

This clone was recorded once. The same CDR3 is also encoded by other DNA sequences in this sample. The V call is TRBV29-1, the J call TRBJ2-7, with a tentative D call TRBD2 (6 bases). The germline gives CDR1 SQVTM, CDR2 ANQGSEA. The V gene lost 0 bases and the J gene lost 3 bases, with 6 bases spanning the gap. The CDR3 length is 12 residues. CDR3 region: CSVEDGSYEQYF. For the CDR3, the DNA is TGCAGCGTTGAAGACGGGAGCTACGAGCAGTACTTC.

This clone has just one count. The chain uses TRBV7-7 and TRBJ1-4, with TRBD1 identical over 7 bases. The germline gives CDR1 SSHAT, CDR2 FNYEAQ (reference sequence). CDR3 size: 15 residues. V shed 5 bases and J 6 bases; nucleotides not matched to a gene: 9. As DNA, the CDR3 is TGTGCCAGCAGCCCTACAGGGGCGGGCGATGAAAAACTGTTTTTT. Protein sequence: CASSPTGAGDEKLFF.

A single count supports this clone. This chain connects TRBV14 to TRBJ1-2, with 8 bases that match TRBD1. After removal of 4 bases from V and 8 bases from J, the junction contained 6 bases not matched to a gene. Germline CDR1 is SGHDN and CDR2 is FVKESK. The CDR3 is 13 amino acids. The CDR3 reads CASSPTGGRGYTF. The CDR3 bases are TGTGCCAGCAGCCCTACAGGGGGACGGGGCTACACCTTC.

This clone was observed a handful of times. This rearrangement joins TRBV12-5 to TRBJ1-3; D not certain. The CDR3 is 12 residues long. Deletions cut 5 bases from V and 5 bases from J, with 7 bases between. CDR1 is LGHNT, CDR2 FRNRAP, per germline. CDR3 in DNA: TGTGCTAGTGGTCCGGAGCGAAACACCATATATTTT. Its translation is CASGPERNTIYF.

The rearrangement uses TRBV19 and TRBJ1-1; D gene ambiguous. Germline-derived CDR1 and CDR2 are LNHDA and SQIVND (reference sequence). V lost 8 bases to trimming and J lost 4 bases, with 11 bases between them. The CDR3 consists of 12 residues. CDR3 loop: CASLDWGTEAFF. The CDR3 DNA reads TGTGCCAGTCTTGATTGGGGCACTGAAGCTTTCTTT.

The CDR3 spells CATSRDSASTVSDEQFF. As DNA, the CDR3 is TGTGCCACCAGCAGAGATTCCGCGAGCACGGTGTCCGATGAGCAGTTCTTC. V usage is TRBV15 and J usage is TRBJ2-1; the D is unclear. CDR3 size: 17 residues. Germline V gene lookup returns CDR1 LNHNV and CDR2 YYDKDF (reference sequence). The V gene lost 0 bases and the J gene lost 8 bases, with 20 bases spanning the gap.

This chain connects TRBV6-2 or TRBV6-3 to TRBJ2-7; D possibly uses TRBD1 or TRBD2 (5 bases each). The CDR3 sequence is 14 residues long. The V end was cut by 2 bases, the J end by 1 base, with 9 bases between. Looked up from germline, CDR1 is MNHEY and CDR2 is SVGEGT. The CDR3 coding sequence is TGTGCCAGCAGTTACAGGGACGGATCCTACGAGCAGTACTTC. Its protein is CASSYRDGSYEQYF.

This rearrangement joins TRBV5-6 to TRBJ2-7; 7 bases line up with TRBD2. CDR3 length equals 14 residues. Trimming took 1 base from V and 6 from J; bases not matched to a gene: 7. Germline V CDR1 and CDR2: SGHDT, YYEEEE. The CDR3 DNA is TGTGCCAGCAGCTTGTCCGCGGGAGAGGTCGAGCAGTACTTC. It encodes CASSLSAGEVEQYF. Filled out from reference TRBV5-6 and TRBJ2-7, the complete variable domain reads DAGVTQSPTHLIKTRGQQVTLRCSPKSGHDTVSWYQQALGQGPQFIFQYYEEEERQRGNFPDRFSGHQFPNYSSELNVNALLLGDSALYLCASSLSAGEVEQYFGPGTRLTVT.

The chain links TRBV5-4 to TRBJ1-1, with D possibly matching TRBD1 (5 bases). The CDR3 consists of 13 residues. CDR1 SGHNT and CDR2 YYREEE come from the germline V gene (reference sequence). V was trimmed by 7 bases and J by 0 bases, leaving 10 bases between them. CDR3: CASGRGLNTEAFF. The CDR3 bases are TGTGCCAGCGGGAGGGGCTTGAACACTGAAGCTTTCTTT. Full variable domain (rest looked up from reference TRBV5-4 and TRBJ1-1): ETGVTQSPTHLIKTRGQQVTLRCSSQSGHNTVSWYQQALGQGPQFIFQYYREEENGRGNFPPRFSGLQFPNYSSELNVNALELDDSALYLCASGRGLNTEAFFGQGTRLTVV.

The rearrangement uses TRBV7-9 and TRBJ2-7; TRBD2 matches at 8 bases. V was pared by 5 bases and J by 5 bases, with 11 bases of the junction left unmatched. The germline gives CDR1 SEHNR, CDR2 FQNEAQ (reference sequence). There are 15 residues in the CDR3. Here the CDR3 DNA reads TGTGCCAGCAGCCTATCACTAGCGGTGGGCGACGAGCAGTACTTC. Amino acids: CASSLSLAVGDEQYF.

CDR3 coding DNA: TGTGCCAGCAGTTACGGGCAAGATGGTGGGCTGGATCAGCCCCAGCATTTT. This gives the protein CASSYGQDGGLDQPQHF. The genes are TRBV6-2 or TRBV6-3 and TRBJ1-5; D not certain. CDR3 size: 17 residues. Germline V CDR1 and CDR2: MNHEY, SVGEGT. V lost 2 bases and J 5 bases, leaving 19 bases between the germline ends.

The gene calls are TRBV6-2 or TRBV6-3 and TRBJ2-7; maybe TRBD1 (5 bases). CDR3 length equals 15 residues. V lost 2 bases and J 5 bases, leaving 16 bases between the germline ends. Germline V gene data show CDR1 as MNHEY and CDR2 as SVGEGT. The CDR3 protein is CASSYGAVLPNEQYF. Written as DNA, the CDR3 is TGTGCCAGCAGTTACGGGGCGGTGCTGCCCAACGAGCAGTACTTC.

V usage is TRBV3-1 (or the pseudogene TRBV3-2) and J usage is TRBJ2-5; D gene ambiguous. The CDR3 covers 13 residues. Germline lookup yields CDR1 LGHDT and CDR2 YNNKEL (reference sequence). The V and J ends lost 0 bases and 5 bases respectively, with 7 bases between them. The CDR3 DNA sequence: TGTGCCAGCAGCCAAGAGGGAAGGGAGACCCAGTACTTC. This codes for CASSQEGRETQYF.